Following are 24 T cell receptor beta chains from one sample sequenced in a study of OX40 agonist ivuxolimab in advanced cancers. The assay was immunoSEQ multiplex PCR, and TCRdb's table has in-frame clones only and misses some. The sample gives under 140,000 clones, roughly nine tenths of which show up once; 0.27% is in the top ten. The specimen comprised CD4+ or CD8+ T cells sorted from blood, sampled in a trial of the OX40 agonist ivuxolimab. The receptor set was obtained from an adult with an advanced solid tumor such as melanoma, head and neck, liver or kidney cancer.

This rearrangement joins TRBV6-6 to TRBJ2-1; D could derive from TRBD1 or TRBD2 (5 bases each). This CDR3 is 14 amino acids long. The germline V and J ends were trimmed by 3 bases and 4 bases, with 10 bases remaining between them. Germline lookup yields CDR1 MNHNY and CDR2 SVGAGI (reference sequence). CDR3 in DNA: TGTGCCAGCAGTTATCGGGGCCGTTACAATGAGCAGTTCTTC. Its protein product is CASSYRGRYNEQFF.

The rearrangement uses TRBV2 and TRBJ2-1; D unresolved. Trimming took 6 bases from V and 4 from J, leaving 10 bases between them. Germline V gene lookup returns CDR1 SNHLY and CDR2 FYNNEI. The CDR3 is 13 residues long. DNA of the CDR3: TGTGCCAGCAGCGAAACAAGATACAATGAGCAGTTCTTC. This gives the protein CASSETRYNEQFF.

The rearrangement uses TRBV9 and TRBJ2-5; 11 nucleotides agree with TRBD1. This CDR3 region has 16 residues. With 2 bases clipped from V and 5 bases from J, the junction kept 8 bases outside the gene matches. The germline V gene encodes CDR1 SGDLS and CDR2 YYNGEE. The CDR3 sequence is CASSVEGQGVQETQYF. The CDR3 nucleotides read TGTGCCAGCAGCGTTGAGGGACAGGGGGTCCAGGAGACCCAGTACTTC.

The CDR3 here is CASSQDLRAGGLETQYF. The DNA for the CDR3 is TGTGCCAGCAGCCAAGATCTAAGAGCGGGAGGGTTGGAGACCCAGTACTTC. The genes are TRBV4-2 and TRBJ2-5; TRBD2 matches 10 bases. CDR3 length: 17 amino acids. Trimming cost V 0 bases and J 5 bases; bases outside gene matches: 9. Germline CDR1 reads LGHNA; CDR2 reads YNFKEQ.

This chain links TRBV4-2 with TRBJ2-3; D gene unclear. The CDR3 loop spans 15 amino acids. Trimming removed 3 bases from V and 1 base from J, with 11 bases in between. Germline V gene lookup returns CDR1 LGHNA and CDR2 YNFKEQ. CDR3 sequence reads: CASSQPSQGTDTQYF. The CDR3 DNA follows: TGTGCCAGCAGCCAGCCCTCCCAAGGCACAGATACGCAGTATTTT.

This clone was seen just once. The chain uses TRBV27 and TRBJ1-1; 8 bases fit TRBD1. Germline V gives CDR1 MNHEY, CDR2 SMNVEV (reference sequence). The V segment lost 4 bases and the J segment 4 bases; nucleotides outside the gene matches: 2. This CDR3 has 13 amino acids. The CDR3 loop reads CASSSDRGTEAFF. The CDR3 DNA is TGTGCCAGCAGTTCTGACAGGGGCACTGAAGCTTTCTTT.

The chain joins TRBV4-1 to TRBJ2-2; no clear D. Trimming removed 1 base from V and 6 bases from J, with 6 bases in between. The V gene's germline CDR1 is MGHRA and CDR2 YSYEKL. This CDR3 is built from 13 residues. Here the CDR3 DNA reads TGCGCCAGCAGCCAAGTTCCACCCGGGGAGCTGTTTTTT. Protein sequence: CASSQVPPGELFF.

The chain links TRBV5-1 to TRBJ1-2; 8 bases line up with TRBD1. This CDR3 is 15 amino acids long. V shed 4 bases, J shed 0 bases, and the junction held 5 bases outside the gene matches. Germline lookup yields CDR1 SGHRS and CDR2 YFSETQ. CDR3 in DNA: TGCGCCAGCAGCCGCACAGGGGGGACTAACTATGGCTACACCTTC. Translation: CASSRTGGTNYGYTF. Supplemented by reference TRBV5-1 and TRBJ1-2, the full variable domain reads KAGVTQTPRYLIKTRGQQVTLSCSPISGHRSVSWYQQTPGQGLQFLFEYFSETQRNKGNFPGRFSGRQFSNSRSEMNVSTLELGDSALYLCASSRTGGTNYGYTFGSGTRLTVV.

This chain links TRBV2 with TRBJ1-1; no definite D call. The germline V gene encodes CDR1 SNHLY and CDR2 FYNNEI. V was cut by 10 bases and J by 3 bases, with 12 bases left in between. The CDR3 has 12 amino acids. CDR3 in amino acids: CATRGPDTEAFF. CDR3 coding DNA: TGTGCCACTCGAGGGCCCGACACTGAAGCTTTCTTT.

This clone was detected a few times. A junction end diverges from the germline sequence, so it may reflect a read error. The rearrangement joins TRBV28 to TRBJ1-2; possibly TRBD1 for D (6 bases). The V gene's germline CDR1 is MDHEN and CDR2 SYDVKM. The CDR3 is made up of 12 amino acids. The CDR3 loop reads CGTRSANYGYTF. The CDR3 DNA sequence: TGCGGGACACGTTCAGCTAACTATGGCTACACCTTC.

V and J are TRBV28 and TRBJ1-3; D perhaps matches TRBD1 (5 bases). The CDR3 covers 16 residues. Germline V gene lookup returns CDR1 MDHEN and CDR2 SYDVKM. The V end lost 6 bases, the J end lost 0 bases, and 15 bases lay between the germline ends. The DNA of the CDR3 is TGTGCCAGCAGCGATAGGGACTATAGCTCTGGAAACACCATATATTTT. Protein product: CASSDRDYSSGNTIYF.

V gene TRBV7-8 combines with J gene TRBJ2-2, with 7 bases aligning to TRBD2. Per the germline V gene, CDR1 is SGHVS and CDR2 is FQNEAQ. This CDR3 region has 17 residues. The trim removed 7 bases at V and 2 bases at J, leaving 13 bases unmatched. CDR3 region: CASTPRAGRVNTGELFF. CDR3 coding DNA: TGTGCCAGCACCCCACGCGCGGGGAGGGTAAACACCGGGGAGCTGTTTTTT.

The V call is TRBV5-4, the J call TRBJ2-2; D possibly corresponds to TRBD2 (6 bases). V gave up 4 bases and J gave up 3 bases, with 13 bases separating them. This CDR3 region has 15 residues. Germline CDR1 is SGHNT and CDR2 is YYREEE (reference sequence). The CDR3 DNA follows: TGTGCCAGCAGCCAAGGGTCGGGGGACACCGGGGAGCTGTTTTTT. This sequence encodes CASSQGSGDTGELFF.

The chain is built from TRBV7-6 and TRBJ1-2; D perhaps matches TRBD1 (6 bases). This CDR3 region has 15 residues. Germline CDR1 and CDR2: SGHVS and FNYEAQ. Trimming cost V 1 base and J 8 bases, with 17 bases left between them. The CDR3 is CASSLDVGQFGGYTF. The CDR3, as DNA: TGTGCCAGCAGCTTAGACGTCGGACAGTTCGGCGGCTACACCTTC.

The gene calls are TRBV5-6 and TRBJ1-4; D is unclear. Germline lookup yields CDR1 SGHDT and CDR2 YYEEEE. V was cut by 0 bases and J by 5 bases, with 8 bases left in between. The CDR3 spans 14 residues. In DNA, the CDR3 is TGTGCCAGCAGCTTGGTTAAAGGAAATGAAAAACTGTTTTTT. It codes for CASSLVKGNEKLFF.

This clone showed up just once. The V gene is TRBV6-5, the J gene TRBJ1-1; D gene ambiguous. The V gene lost 8 bases and the J gene lost 3 bases, with 19 bases spanning the gap. Germline CDR1 MNHEY, CDR2 SVGAGI. The CDR3 is made up of 15 amino acids. CDR3 sequence reads: CASALEGNWDTEAFF. DNA for the CDR3: TGTGCCAGCGCCCTCGAGGGAAACTGGGACACTGAAGCTTTCTTT.

This clone is a singleton in its sample. The genes are TRBV28 and TRBJ2-7; D unclear. CDR3 size: 14 residues. The germline CDR1 and CDR2 sequences are MDHEN and SYDVKM. Trimming cost V 4 bases and J 2 bases, with 12 bases left between them. The CDR3 spells CASSSQWGTYEQYF. Here the CDR3 DNA reads TGTGCCAGCAGTTCACAGTGGGGAACCTACGAGCAGTACTTC. The whole variable domain, remainder taken from reference TRBV28 and TRBJ2-7, is DVKVTQSSRYLVKRTGEKVFLECVQDMDHENMFWYRQDPGLGLRLIYFSYDVKMKEKGDIPEGYSVSREKKERFSLILESASTNQTSMYLCASSSQWGTYEQYFGPGTRLTVT.

The genes are TRBV5-1 and TRBJ1-4, with D tentatively TRBD1 (6 bases). Per germline, CDR1 SGHRS and CDR2 YFSETQ. The CDR3 runs 15 residues. V lost 0 bases, J lost 8 bases, and 14 bases lay in between. CDR3 loop: CASSLGDNRGEKLFF. CDR3 nucleotide sequence: TGCGCCAGCAGCTTGGGGGACAATCGAGGGGAAAAACTGTTTTTT.

This clone was found once. The chain combines TRBV5-5 with TRBJ1-5; D unresolved. The CDR3 is 16 residues long. The V end was cut by 0 bases, the J end by 0 bases, with 10 bases between. In germline, CDR1 is SGHKS, CDR2 YYEKEE (reference sequence). For the CDR3, the DNA is TGTGCCAGCAGCTTGGGGGGAGCGTTTAGCAATCAGCCCCAGCATTTT. It specifies CASSLGGAFSNQPQHF.

The rearrangement uses TRBV27 and TRBJ1-1, with 8 positions matching TRBD1. Germline CDR1 reads MNHEY; CDR2 reads SMNVEV (reference sequence). V trimming: 8 bases; J trimming: 3 bases; junction bases outside the gene matches: 8. This CDR3 has 14 amino acids. The DNA of the CDR3 is TGTGCCAGCCGACCTACAGGGGGAGACACTGAAGCTTTCTTT. It codes for CASRPTGGDTEAFF.

V and J are TRBV9 and TRBJ1-1; no reliable D call. V dropped 4 bases and J dropped 0 bases, with 7 bases sitting between them. CDR3 size: 13 residues. CDR1 is SGDLS and CDR2 is YYNGEE in the germline V gene. The CDR3, as DNA: TGTGCCAGCAGCACCCAAATGAACACTGAAGCTTTCTTT. Amino acids: CASSTQMNTEAFF.

This chain connects TRBV2 to TRBJ1-5; D gene ambiguous. CDR1 and CDR2 (germline): SNHLY, FYNNEI. Trimming stripped 5 bases from V and 3 bases from J, with 11 bases between. The CDR3 sequence is 14 residues long. The CDR3 spells CASSPDSTNQPQHF. The CDR3 nucleotides read TGTGCCAGCAGTCCCGACTCCACCAATCAGCCCCAGCATTTT.

This clone came up once. Other DNA variants within this sample encode the same CDR3. The V call is TRBV7-9, the J call TRBJ1-4, with a possible D match to TRBD1 (6 bases). CDR1 SEHNR and CDR2 FQNEAQ come from the germline V gene (reference sequence). Trimming pared 1 base from V and 4 bases from J, leaving 7 bases between. This CDR3 has 14 residues. CDR3 nucleotide sequence: TGTGCCAGCAGCTTAGGAGGGGGTAATGAAAAACTGTTTTTT. Protein: CASSLGGGNEKLFF.

This chain links TRBV6-1 with TRBJ2-4; TRBD2 matches at 8 bases. Germline V CDR1 and CDR2: MNHNS, SASEGT. With 2 bases clipped from V and 8 bases from J, the junction kept 8 bases outside the gene matches. The CDR3 consists of 15 residues. The CDR3 loop reads CASSESGQAGDIQYF. For the CDR3, the DNA is TGTGCCAGCAGTGAATCGGGACAAGCGGGAGACATTCAGTACTTC.